This TCR beta chain was sequenced in a study of cytomegalovirus exposure and HLA in healthy donors. Study observations and caveats: Three chains linked to CMV were shown in vitro to be specific for CMV antigens. What a later analysis showed was that several of the most significant clusters appeared linked to common viral pathogens.

The CDR3 consists of 14 residues. Germline V gene lookup returns CDR1 SEHNR and CDR2 FQNEAQ (reference sequence). V dropped 5 bases and J dropped 0 bases, with 8 bases sitting between them. The PCR contained 60 Vbeta and 13 Jbeta primers. Produced via immunoSEQ multiplex PCR; TCRdb's table is partial and in-frame only. This sample has about 150,000 clones, with roughly 80% found just once. This clone was seen a handful of times. Antigen unknown. The TCR sequence derives from a woman in her forties in good health and CMV-seropositive. The chain couples TRBV7-9 to TRBJ1-5; D might be TRBD1 (5 bases). The specimen was PBMCs. Written as DNA, the CDR3 is TGTGCCAGCAGCGCACAGGTTAGCAATCAGCCCCAGCATTTT. Protein product: CASSAQVSNQPQHF. The full variable domain, rest sourced from reference TRBV7-9 and TRBJ1-5, is DTGVSQNPRHKITKRGQNVTFRCDPISEHNRLYWYRQTLGQGPEFLTYFQNEAQLEKSRLLSDRFSAERPKGSFSTLEIQRTEQGDSAMYLCASSAQVSNQPQHFGDGTRLSIL.